This TCR beta chain was recorded in a study of pediatric ulcerative colitis (dated by TCRdb to about 2019). Describing the broader study: Six or seven ulcerative colitis patients had pancolitis and two had left-sided colitis, with histology consistent with ulcerative colitis in all. Ten or so newly diagnosed, treatment-naive pediatric ulcerative colitis patients and four non-IBD control children each provided paired blood and rectal samples. By Pediatric Ulcerative Colitis Activity Index, a couple of patients had mild disease, several had moderate disease and three had acute severe colitis.

Rearranged CDR3 beta regions were amplified from genomic DNA with multiplex V and J primers using the immunoSEQ TRB Survey service. To keep depth equal across samples, survey-level sequencing depth of up to 500,000 reads per sample was applied. The libraries were purified and pooled, then sequenced using Illumina technology. The original methods were these. Productive clonality, sample overlap, pairwise scatters, CDR3 beta length, V/D/J gene usage and productiveness were all assessed with the immunoSEQ online tools. Calculated diversity was defined as the number of unique rearrangements divided by total templates, multiplied by 100, and Shannon and Simpson indices were computed as well. Principal component analysis was performed on Z-score normalized data with the R prcomp function and the ggbiplot package. Morisita's index was used to quantify blood-rectal clonal overlap within each subject. TCRdb holds this immuneACCESS table with in-frame rearrangements only. Some clones are missing; in checked studies, unresolved V genes explain under half, and the rest has no known cause. The V and J calls and clone size come from that table; D and trimming were worked out from the DNA. Counted in this sample were some 35,000 clones; 80% to 85% of them appeared once. Jointly, the top ten make up 1.1% of the sample.

In the case of this clone: What this receptor recognizes is not known. Nothing much larger sits one base from this clone, and base qualities are not available.

Beyond this particular receptor, the publication reports: Because repertoires came from total lymphocyte DNA, patterns in rare subsets such as regulatory T cells may not be reflected. A couple of patients' blood samples yielded substantially fewer templates for technical reasons and were excluded from blood-rectal overlap analysis. Rectal pinch biopsies may have included blood-derived T cells, especially in patients with overt colitis. With only four individuals, the healthy control group was small. Two rectal CDR3 clonotypes were detected in all ulcerative colitis patients and were not detected in any of the controls. Features of the rectal repertoire distinguished controls, mild-moderate colitis patients and acute severe colitis patients, and in acute severe colitis, rectal diversity was reduced because of clonal expansions. Autologous blood-rectal clonal overlap was significantly higher in ulcerative colitis patients than in controls, suggesting increased T cell trafficking to inflamed tissue.

Including cysteine and phenylalanine, the CDR3 has 13 amino acids. The kept DNA is CDR3 alone, 39 bases in frame from the first base. The V end gives up 1 base and the J end 14 bases, leaving 2 bases in the junction not matched to a gene. The germline V gene sets CDR1 to KGHSH and CDR2 to LQKENI. During colonoscopy, one to two rectal pinch biopsies were obtained for research purposes. Ulcerative colitis patients had received no immunosuppressive medication before the diagnostic colonoscopy. Rectal biopsies were digested with proteinase K before DNA isolation. The Wizard kit (Promega) was used to extract genomic DNA from the blood and intestinal samples.

Input material: gut tissue. The TCR originated in a boy aged 5-17 years with mild ulcerative colitis. In this chain, TRBV18 is recombined with TRBJ1-6; 10 nucleotides in the junction match TRBD1. CDR3 reads: CASSPQDRGALHF. The nucleotide sequence reads as follows: TGTGCCAGCTCACCACAGGACAGGGGGGCCCTCCACTTT.